The 32 T cell receptor beta chains below were found in one sample sequenced in a study of shared clonotypes between healthy human individuals. This table comes from immunoSEQ multiplex PCR, and its TCRdb copy is limited to in-frame clones, with some not included. The sample lists about 2 million clones, 85% to 95% occurring once. Input material: naive CD4+ T cells sorted from blood. The sample's subset: CD45RA+ positively selected. These receptors all stem from a man between 18 and 29 years old in good health.

The chain carries TRBV28 and TRBJ1-5; TRBD1 aligns across 7 bases. This CDR3 has 13 amino acids. In germline, CDR1 is MDHEN, CDR2 SYDVKM. J lost 6 bases, V lost 3 bases, and 2 bases had no gene match. CDR3 nucleotides: TGTGCCAGCAGTTTGACAGGGACTCAGCCCCAGCATTTT. As protein: CASSLTGTQPQHF.

CDR3 sequence: CASSTSDRNQPQHF. CDR3 nucleotides: TGTGCCAGCAGTACGAGTGACCGCAATCAGCCCCAGCATTTT. The chain links TRBV6-5 to TRBJ1-5; D call uncertain. The germline V and J ends were trimmed by 5 bases and 2 bases, with 10 bases remaining between them. This CDR3 is 14 amino acids long. Looked up from germline, CDR1 is MNHEY and CDR2 is SVGAGI.

The J gene is TRBJ2-3, the V gene TRBV5-4, with 8 bases that match TRBD2. CDR3 size: 15 residues. The germline V gene has CDR1 SGHNT and CDR2 YYREEE (reference sequence). With 1 base clipped from V and 4 bases from J, the junction kept 5 bases outside the gene matches. In DNA, the CDR3 is TGTGCCAGCAGCTTGTTGGGACTAGGCCCAGATACGCAGTATTTT. Protein sequence: CASSLLGLGPDTQYF.

Here the CDR3 reads CASSPIGVGGNQPQHF. The CDR3 nucleotides read TGTGCCAGCAGCCCCATAGGTGTAGGGGGCAATCAGCCCCAGCATTTT. The chain employs TRBV5-8 and TRBJ1-5; tentative D call: TRBD1 (5 bases). The V and J ends lost 4 bases and 2 bases respectively, with 16 bases between them. CDR3 size: 16 residues. Germline-derived CDR1 and CDR2 are SGHTS and YDEGEE.

As for this clone: Other DNA sequences in the same sample also yield this CDR3. The rearrangement links TRBV5-1 to TRBJ1-2, with 7 nucleotides matching TRBD1. The V and J ends lost 4 bases and 2 bases, in that order; junction bases with no gene match: 2. The CDR3 loop spans 13 amino acids. Germline assignment: CDR1 SGHRS and CDR2 YFSETQ. CDR3 nucleotide sequence: TGCGCCAGCAGCCCGGACAGGAACTATGGCTACACCTTC. Protein: CASSPDRNYGYTF. The full variable domain, with the rest looked up from reference TRBV5-1 and TRBJ1-2, is KAGVTQTPRYLIKTRGQQVTLSCSPISGHRSVSWYQQTPGQGLQFLFEYFSETQRNKGNFPGRFSGRQFSNSRSEMNVSTLELGDSALYLCASSPDRNYGYTFGSGTRLTVV.

This sequence joins TRBV5-1 and TRBJ1-4; D is uncertain. This CDR3 has 11 amino acids. Germline lookup yields CDR1 SGHRS and CDR2 YFSETQ. V lost 3 bases to trimming and J lost 10 bases, with 7 bases between them. This CDR3 is CASSYLGKLFF. CDR3 nucleotides: TGCGCCAGCAGCTATCTGGGAAAACTGTTTTTT.

About this clone: This sample also contains other DNA sequences that code for the same CDR3. The rearrangement joins TRBV7-9 to TRBJ1-2; D is possibly TRBD1 (5 bases). This CDR3 has 14 amino acids. Between the trimmed V and J ends, which lost 1 base and 1 base, there was a span of 7 bases. Germline loops: CDR1 SEHNR, CDR2 FQNEAQ (reference sequence). This chain's CDR3 is CASSLVGGNYGYTF. The CDR3 region has the DNA TGTGCCAGCAGCTTAGTCGGGGGTAACTATGGCTACACCTTC.

In regard to this clone: An end of the junction differs from the germline gene, which may be a read error. The V call is TRBV19, the J call TRBJ2-5, with D possibly being TRBD1 or TRBD2 (5 bases each). CDR3 size: 15 residues. CDR1 and CDR2 from the germline V gene are LNHDA and SQIVND (reference sequence). CDR3 DNA sequence: TGTGCCAGTAGCACCGGGGCCATCAACCAGGAGACCCAGTACTTC. Encoded protein: CASSTGAINQETQYF.

Points on this clone: Being one base from a much bigger clone, this may be a read error. The chain employs TRBV4-1 and TRBJ1-3; possibly TRBD1 for D (6 bases). V lost 4 bases, J lost 3 bases, and 13 bases lay in between. Germline CDR1 reads MGHRA; CDR2 reads YSYEKL. The CDR3 has 15 residues. Here the CDR3 reads CASSPEDRGGNTIYF. CDR3 nucleotide sequence: TGCGCCAGCAGCCCGGAGGACAGAGGTGGAAACACCATATATTTT.

The gene calls are TRBV6-5 and TRBJ2-2; a weak D match, TRBD2 (6 bases). Deletions cut 10 bases from V and 0 bases from J, with 12 bases between. The germline V gene has CDR1 MNHEY and CDR2 SVGAGI. The CDR3 loop spans 14 amino acids. CDR3 DNA sequence: TGTGCCACTCAGGGACTCCCGAACACCGGGGAGCTGTTTTTT. The encoded protein is CATQGLPNTGELFF.

The V call is TRBV6-5, the J call TRBJ2-2, with no clear D. The CDR3 consists of 13 residues. V lost 0 bases and J lost 8, with 7 bases in between. CDR1 MNHEY and CDR2 SVGAGI come from the germline V gene. CDR3 residues: CASSYSLNGELFF. In nucleotides, the CDR3 is TGTGCCAGCAGTTACTCGCTCAATGGGGAGCTGTTTTTT.

V and J are TRBV27 and TRBJ2-7; 14 positions match TRBD2. The CDR3 covers 16 residues. CDR1 and CDR2 from the germline V gene are MNHEY and SMNVEV (reference sequence). V shed 5 bases, J shed 5 bases, and the junction held 8 bases outside the gene matches. CDR3 in amino acids: CASSAGTSGRNHEQYF. CDR3 DNA sequence: TGTGCCAGCAGTGCCGGGACTAGCGGGAGAAATCACGAGCAGTACTTC.

The chain couples TRBV5-4 to TRBJ2-4; 7 nucleotides line up with TRBD1. Germline V CDR1 and CDR2: SGHNT, YYREEE (reference sequence). This CDR3 spans 15 amino acids. Trimming removed 1 base from V and 4 bases from J; junction bases left unmatched: 5. The CDR3 region has the DNA TGTGCCAGCAGCTTGTCCGGGACAGAGAAAAACATTCAGTACTTC. It yields the protein CASSLSGTEKNIQYF. Combining the CDR3 with reference TRBV5-4 and TRBJ2-4 gives the whole variable domain ETGVTQSPTHLIKTRGQQVTLRCSSQSGHNTVSWYQQALGQGPQFIFQYYREEENGRGNFPPRFSGLQFPNYSSELNVNALELDDSALYLCASSLSGTEKNIQYFGAGTRLSVL.

V usage is TRBV9 and J usage is TRBJ2-3; D perhaps matches TRBD2 (5 bases). Germline values: CDR1 SGDLS, CDR2 YYNGEE. The V end lost 8 bases, the J end lost 2 bases, and 15 bases lay between the germline ends. This CDR3 has 14 amino acids. In nucleotides, the CDR3 is TGTGCCAGTACGCGGGCGTCCTTCACAGATACGCAGTATTTT. Amino acid sequence: CASTRASFTDTQYF.

The V and J genes are TRBV29-1 and TRBJ2-7; 10 bases fit TRBD2. Looked up from germline, CDR1 is SQVTM and CDR2 is ANQGSEA. Losses at the gene ends were 6 bases for V and 7 bases for J; bases not matched to a gene: 12. The CDR3 contains 14 residues. The CDR3 spells CSVSPRLAGDEQYF. The CDR3 DNA reads TGCAGCGTGTCCCCCCGACTAGCGGGTGATGAGCAGTACTTC.

This clone was picked up one time. This sequence joins TRBV6-1 and TRBJ2-7; TRBD1 agrees at 12 bases. V lost 3 bases, J lost 6 bases, and 3 bases stayed unmatched. In germline, CDR1 is MNHNS, CDR2 SASEGT. This CDR3 comprises 14 residues. Written as DNA, the CDR3 is TGTGCCAGCAGTGACCGGGACAGGGGGCGCGAGCAGTACTTC. It translates to CASSDRDRGREQYF.

The chain links TRBV4-1 to TRBJ1-2, with 10 bases matching TRBD1. This CDR3 spans 16 amino acids. Germline CDR1 MGHRA, CDR2 YSYEKL. V lost 0 bases, J lost 4 bases, and 5 bases stayed unmatched. CDR3 coding DNA: TGCGCCAGCAGCCAAGACGGACAGGGGGGAATCTATGGCTACACCTTC. The encoded protein is CASSQDGQGGIYGYTF.

The chain employs TRBV6-5 and TRBJ2-2, with a weak D call TRBD2 (5 bases). Germline CDR1 reads MNHEY; CDR2 reads SVGAGI. CDR3 length: 14 amino acids. V shed 9 bases and J shed 0 bases, with 11 bases lying between them. The DNA for the CDR3 is TGTGCCAGTATACCGCGGGCGAACACCGGGGAGCTGTTTTTT. This codes for CASIPRANTGELFF.

The rearrangement joins TRBV9 to TRBJ2-5; 10 bases agree with TRBD2. The CDR3 contains 15 residues. From germline, CDR1 is SGDLS and CDR2 YYNGEE. J was trimmed by 5 bases and V by 1 base; bases with no gene match: 5. This CDR3 reads CASSVNSGGRETQYF. The CDR3 DNA sequence: TGTGCCAGCAGCGTAAATAGCGGGGGGCGTGAGACCCAGTACTTC.

The rearrangement joins TRBV2 to TRBJ1-1, with D perhaps TRBD1 (5 bases). The CDR3 extends over 13 amino acids. Trimming removed 6 bases at V and 3 bases at J, with 11 bases between. From germline, CDR1 is SNHLY and CDR2 FYNNEI. The CDR3 DNA reads TGTGCCAGCAGAAGGGACGTGGACACTGAAGCTTTCTTT. The encoded protein is CASRRDVDTEAFF.

J is TRBJ1-1 and V is TRBV19, with D perhaps matching TRBD1 (5 bases). The CDR3 has 13 residues. In germline, CDR1 is LNHDA, CDR2 SQIVND (reference sequence). V lost 8 bases, J lost 3 bases, and 13 bases lay in between. The CDR3 protein is CASGGQGYTEAFF. In DNA form, the CDR3 reads TGTGCCAGTGGAGGCCAGGGATACACTGAAGCTTTCTTT.

A note on this clone: This may stem from a read error, because a much larger clone lies one nucleotide away. This CDR3 is CAISESSGWATGELFF. The DNA for the CDR3 is TGTGCCATCAGTGAGTCAAGCGGGTGGGCCACCGGGGAGCTGTTTTTT. V usage is TRBV10-3 and J usage is TRBJ2-2; weak D call: TRBD2 (6 bases). V dropped 0 bases and J dropped 4 bases, with 12 bases sitting between them. The germline V gene has CDR1 ENHRY and CDR2 SYGVKD. This CDR3 is 16 amino acids long.

The chain recombines TRBV5-6 with TRBJ1-2; D possibly corresponds to TRBD1 (6 bases). Per germline, CDR1 SGHDT and CDR2 YYEEEE. The V gene lost 4 bases and the J gene lost 4 bases, with 14 bases spanning the gap. This CDR3 spans 14 amino acids. CDR3 amino acids: CASSGSGQSYGYTF. For the CDR3, the DNA is TGTGCCAGCAGCGGGAGCGGACAGTCCTATGGCTACACCTTC.

V usage is TRBV5-1 and J usage is TRBJ2-7, with 12 positions matching TRBD1. V was pared by 0 bases and J by 6 bases, with 4 bases of the junction left unmatched. Germline CDR1 and CDR2: SGHRS and YFSETQ. The length of the CDR3 is 15 residues. The CDR3 DNA is TGCGCCAGCAGCTTGGAGGGACAGGGGGCAGTCGAGCAGTACTTC. As protein: CASSLEGQGAVEQYF.

The chain uses TRBV6-6 and TRBJ2-1, with TRBD2 matching over 13 bases. The CDR3 is made up of 15 amino acids. From germline, CDR1 is MNHNY and CDR2 SVGAGI (reference sequence). Losses at the gene ends were 6 bases for V and 8 bases for J; bases not matched to a gene: 7. CDR3 in amino acids: CASRDTSGGADEQFF. The CDR3, as DNA: TGTGCCAGCAGGGATACTAGCGGGGGGGCGGATGAGCAGTTCTTC.

The V and J genes are TRBV13 and TRBJ1-2, with D maybe TRBD1 (6 bases). CDR1 is PRHDT and CDR2 is FYEKMQ in the germline V gene (reference sequence). This CDR3 is built from 14 residues. The ends were cut back, 0 bases at V and 12 bases at J, with 17 bases in the middle. The CDR3 DNA reads TGTGCCAGCAGCTTAGGAAAACACACGGGACATCACACCTTC. Its protein product is CASSLGKHTGHHTF.

Concerning this clone itself: Other DNA sequences of this sample code for an identical CDR3. This chain connects TRBV6-6 to TRBJ2-7; no clear D gene. Between the trimmed V and J ends, which lost 3 bases and 0 bases, there was a span of 6 bases. The CDR3 spans 13 residues. Germline CDR1 reads MNHNY; CDR2 reads SVGAGI (reference sequence). The CDR3 DNA reads TGTGCCAGCAGTTATGGTGCCTCCTACGAGCAGTACTTC. This encodes CASSYGASYEQYF.

About this clone itself: A read error may explain this, as a much larger clone is one base away. The rearrangement joins TRBV11-3 to TRBJ2-7, with D uncertain. The CDR3 loop spans 11 amino acids. Germline lookup yields CDR1 SGHNT and CDR2 YENEEA. Deletions cut 5 bases from V and 1 base from J, with 3 bases between. This chain's CDR3 is CASSRSYEQYF. The CDR3, as DNA: TGTGCCAGCAGCCGATCCTACGAGCAGTACTTC.

The table lists this clone with a count of one. This chain joins TRBV5-1 and TRBJ1-6, with 10 bases that match TRBD1. Germline V gene lookup returns CDR1 SGHRS and CDR2 YFSETQ. The CDR3 runs 12 residues. Trimming at V came to 7 bases and at J to 8 bases, leaving 0 bases not matched to a gene. The CDR3 DNA reads TGCGCCAGCGGGACAGGGGATTCACCCCTCCACTTT. It encodes CASGTGDSPLHF. Drawing the rest from reference TRBV5-1 and TRBJ1-6, the complete variable domain is KAGVTQTPRYLIKTRGQQVTLSCSPISGHRSVSWYQQTPGQGLQFLFEYFSETQRNKGNFPGRFSGRQFSNSRSEMNVSTLELGDSALYLCASGTGDSPLHFGNGTRLTVT.

The chain joins TRBV28 to TRBJ2-4; 10 bases agree with TRBD1. Germline CDR1 is MDHEN and CDR2 is SYDVKM. This CDR3 contains 15 residues. J lost 1 base, V lost 8 bases, and 5 bases had no gene match. CDR3 in amino acids: CASLGTGAAKNIQYF. In DNA, the CDR3 is TGTGCCAGCTTAGGGACAGGGGCCGCCAAAAACATTCAGTACTTC.

The rearrangement joins TRBV19 to TRBJ1-6; no clear D. The V end lost 7 bases, the J end lost 7 bases, and 11 bases lay between the germline ends. Germline V lookup: CDR1 LNHDA, CDR2 SQIVND (reference sequence). The CDR3 totals 13 residues. Here the CDR3 reads CASNQAENSPLHF. Written as DNA, the CDR3 is TGTGCCAGTAACCAGGCGGAGAATTCACCCCTCCACTTT.

This clone appeared a single time. The chain recombines TRBV6-6 with TRBJ1-2, with 7 bases that match TRBD1. The CDR3 runs to 14 residues. Germline loops: CDR1 MNHNY, CDR2 SVGAGI (reference sequence). V was pared by 2 bases and J by 2 bases, with 2 bases of the junction left unmatched. DNA of the CDR3: TGTGCCAGCAGTTACACGGGACAGAACTATGGCTACACCTTC. Translating gives CASSYTGQNYGYTF.